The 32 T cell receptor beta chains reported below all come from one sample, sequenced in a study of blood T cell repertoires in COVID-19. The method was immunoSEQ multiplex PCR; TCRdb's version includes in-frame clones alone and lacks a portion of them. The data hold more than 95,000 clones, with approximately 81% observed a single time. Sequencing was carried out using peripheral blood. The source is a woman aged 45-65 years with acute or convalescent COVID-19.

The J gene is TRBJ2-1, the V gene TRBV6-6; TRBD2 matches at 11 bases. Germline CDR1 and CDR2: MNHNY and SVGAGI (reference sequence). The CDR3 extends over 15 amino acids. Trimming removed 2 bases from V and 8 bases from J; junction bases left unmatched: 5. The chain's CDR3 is CASSYPLAGGYEQFF. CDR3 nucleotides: TGTGCCAGCAGTTACCCCCTAGCGGGAGGCTATGAGCAGTTCTTC.

The CDR3 DNA reads as TGTGCCAGCTCACCGACTAGCGGTCTCGGGAATGAGCAGTTCTTC. Protein sequence: CASSPTSGLGNEQFF. The chain is built from TRBV18 and TRBJ2-1; TRBD2 aligns across 9 bases. Per the germline V gene, CDR1 is KGHSH and CDR2 is LQKENI. There are 15 residues in the CDR3. V lost 3 bases, J lost 7 bases, and 7 bases stayed unmatched.

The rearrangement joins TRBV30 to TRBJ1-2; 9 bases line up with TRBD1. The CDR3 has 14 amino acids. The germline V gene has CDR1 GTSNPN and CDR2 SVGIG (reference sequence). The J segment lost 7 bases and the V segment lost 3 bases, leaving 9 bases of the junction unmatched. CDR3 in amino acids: CAWRSGTGRGGYTF. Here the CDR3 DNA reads TGTGCCTGGAGGAGCGGGACAGGGCGGGGTGGCTACACCTTC.

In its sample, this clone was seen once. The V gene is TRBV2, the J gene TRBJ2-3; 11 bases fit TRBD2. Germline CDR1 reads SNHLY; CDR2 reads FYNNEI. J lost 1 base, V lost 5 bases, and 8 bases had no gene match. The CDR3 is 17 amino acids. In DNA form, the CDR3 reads TGTGCCAGCAGTCCCCTAGCGGGAGGAATCGGCACAGATACGCAGTATTTT. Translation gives CASSPLAGGIGTDTQYF.

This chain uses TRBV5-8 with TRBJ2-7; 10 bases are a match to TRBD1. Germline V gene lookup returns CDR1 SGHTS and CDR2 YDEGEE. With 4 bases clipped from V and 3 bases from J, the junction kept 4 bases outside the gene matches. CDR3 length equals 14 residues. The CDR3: CASSRQGAFYEQYF. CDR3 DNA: TGTGCCAGCAGCCGACAGGGGGCTTTCTACGAGCAGTACTTC.

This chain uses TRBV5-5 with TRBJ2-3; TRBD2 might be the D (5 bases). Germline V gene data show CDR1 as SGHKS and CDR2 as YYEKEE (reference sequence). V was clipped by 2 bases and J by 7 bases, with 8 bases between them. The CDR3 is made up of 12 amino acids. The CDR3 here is CASSFRENTQYF. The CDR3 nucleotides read TGTGCCAGCAGCTTTAGGGAGAATACGCAGTATTTT.

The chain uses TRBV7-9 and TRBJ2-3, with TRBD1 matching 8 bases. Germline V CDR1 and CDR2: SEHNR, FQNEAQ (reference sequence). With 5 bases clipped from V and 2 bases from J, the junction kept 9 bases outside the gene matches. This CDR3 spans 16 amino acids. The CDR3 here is CASSPPQGATTDTQYF. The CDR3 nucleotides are TGTGCCAGCAGCCCCCCCCAGGGGGCTACCACAGATACGCAGTATTTT.

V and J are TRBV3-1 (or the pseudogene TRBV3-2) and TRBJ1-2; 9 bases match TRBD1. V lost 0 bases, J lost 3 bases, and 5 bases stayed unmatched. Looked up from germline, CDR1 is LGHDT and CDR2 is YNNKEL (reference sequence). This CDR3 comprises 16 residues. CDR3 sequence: CASSQDVGQGHYGYTF. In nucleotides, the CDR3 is TGTGCCAGCAGCCAAGATGTGGGACAGGGACACTATGGCTACACCTTC.

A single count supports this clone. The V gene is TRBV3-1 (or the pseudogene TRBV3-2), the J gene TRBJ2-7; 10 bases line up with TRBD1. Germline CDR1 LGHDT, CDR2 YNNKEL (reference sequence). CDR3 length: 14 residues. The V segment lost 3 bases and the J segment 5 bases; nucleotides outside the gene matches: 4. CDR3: CASSHLGQGNEQYF. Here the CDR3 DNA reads TGTGCCAGCAGCCACCTGGGACAGGGGAACGAGCAGTACTTC.

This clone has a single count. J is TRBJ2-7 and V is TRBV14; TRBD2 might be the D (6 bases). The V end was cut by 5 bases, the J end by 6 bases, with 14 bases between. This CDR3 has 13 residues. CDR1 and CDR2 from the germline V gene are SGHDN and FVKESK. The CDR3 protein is CASSFAGSVEQYF. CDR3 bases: TGTGCCAGCAGCTTCGCGGGATCAGTCGAGCAGTACTTC. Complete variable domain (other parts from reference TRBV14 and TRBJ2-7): EAGVTQFPSHSVIEKGQTVTLRCDPISGHDNLYWYRRVMGKEIKFLLHFVKESKQDESGMPNNRFLAERTGGTYSTLKVQPAELEDSGVYFCASSFAGSVEQYFGPGTRLTVT.

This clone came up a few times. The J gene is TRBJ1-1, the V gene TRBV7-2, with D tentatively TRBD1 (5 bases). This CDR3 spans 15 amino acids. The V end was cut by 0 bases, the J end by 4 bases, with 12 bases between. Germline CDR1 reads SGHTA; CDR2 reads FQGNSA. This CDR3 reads CASSLATLGATEAFF. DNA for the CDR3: TGTGCCAGCAGCTTAGCAACTTTAGGGGCCACTGAAGCTTTCTTT.

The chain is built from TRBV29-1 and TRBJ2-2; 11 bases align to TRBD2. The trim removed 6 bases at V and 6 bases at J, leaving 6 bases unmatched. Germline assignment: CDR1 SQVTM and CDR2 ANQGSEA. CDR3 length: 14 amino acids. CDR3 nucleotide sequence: TGCAGCGTCGGTAGCGGGAGGGCCCCCGGGGAGCTGTTTTTT. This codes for CSVGSGRAPGELFF.

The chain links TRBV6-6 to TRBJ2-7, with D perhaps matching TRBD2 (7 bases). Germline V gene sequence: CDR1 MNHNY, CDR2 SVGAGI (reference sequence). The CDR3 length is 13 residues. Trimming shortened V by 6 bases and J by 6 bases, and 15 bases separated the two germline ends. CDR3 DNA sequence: TGTGCCAGCAGCCAGAATAGGGGGGGCGAGCAGTACTTC. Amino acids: CASSQNRGGEQYF.

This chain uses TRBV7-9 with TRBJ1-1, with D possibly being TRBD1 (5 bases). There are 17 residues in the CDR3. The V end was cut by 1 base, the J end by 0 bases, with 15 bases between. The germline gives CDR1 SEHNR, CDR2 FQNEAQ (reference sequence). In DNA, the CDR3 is TGTGCCAGCAGCTTAGATCCCTCACAGACAGTGAACACTGAAGCTTTCTTT. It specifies CASSLDPSQTVNTEAFF.

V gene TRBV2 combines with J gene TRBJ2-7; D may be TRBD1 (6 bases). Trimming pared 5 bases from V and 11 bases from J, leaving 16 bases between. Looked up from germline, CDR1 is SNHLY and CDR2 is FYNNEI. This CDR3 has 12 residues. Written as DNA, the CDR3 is TGTGCCAGCAGTAACACAGGGTACGGGGAGTACTTC. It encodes CASSNTGYGEYF.

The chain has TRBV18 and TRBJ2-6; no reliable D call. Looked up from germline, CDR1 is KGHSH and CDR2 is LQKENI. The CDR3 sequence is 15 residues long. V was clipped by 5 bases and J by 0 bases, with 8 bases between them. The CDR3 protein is CASSDQRSGANVLTF. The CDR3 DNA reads TGTGCCAGCTCAGACCAGCGCTCTGGGGCCAACGTCCTGACTTTC. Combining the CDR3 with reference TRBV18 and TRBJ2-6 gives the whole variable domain NAGVMQNPRHLVRRRGQEARLRCSPMKGHSHVYWYRQLPEEGLKFMVYLQKENIIDESGMPKERFSAEFPKEGPSILRIQQVVRGDSAAYFCASSDQRSGANVLTFGAGSRLTVL.

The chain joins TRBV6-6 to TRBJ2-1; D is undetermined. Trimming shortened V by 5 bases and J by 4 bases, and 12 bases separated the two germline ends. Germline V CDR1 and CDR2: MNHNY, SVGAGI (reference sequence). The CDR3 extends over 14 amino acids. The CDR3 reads CASSPSTTYNEQFF. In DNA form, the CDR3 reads TGTGCCAGCAGTCCCTCCACCACTTACAATGAGCAGTTCTTC.

The CDR3 protein is CASSKINEQYF. The CDR3 bases are TGTGCCAGCAGCAAAATCAACGAGCAGTACTTC. V gene TRBV3-1 (or the pseudogene TRBV3-2) combines with J gene TRBJ2-7; D gene ambiguous. Per germline, CDR1 LGHDT and CDR2 YNNKEL (reference sequence). The CDR3 sequence is 11 residues long. Trimming cost V 5 bases and J 5 bases, with 7 bases left between them.

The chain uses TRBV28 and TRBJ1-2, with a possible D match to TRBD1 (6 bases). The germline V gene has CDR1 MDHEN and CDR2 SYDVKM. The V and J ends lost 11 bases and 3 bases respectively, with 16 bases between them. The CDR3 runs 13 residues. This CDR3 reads CAARGGLHYGYTF. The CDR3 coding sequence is TGTGCCGCCCGGGGGGGGCTCCACTATGGCTACACCTTC.

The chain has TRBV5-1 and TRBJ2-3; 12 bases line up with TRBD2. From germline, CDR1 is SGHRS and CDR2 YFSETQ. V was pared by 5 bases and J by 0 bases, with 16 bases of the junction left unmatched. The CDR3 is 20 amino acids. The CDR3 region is CASRKAPGLAGIGSTDTQYF. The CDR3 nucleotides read TGCGCCAGCAGAAAAGCTCCGGGACTAGCGGGTATTGGGAGCACAGATACGCAGTATTTT.

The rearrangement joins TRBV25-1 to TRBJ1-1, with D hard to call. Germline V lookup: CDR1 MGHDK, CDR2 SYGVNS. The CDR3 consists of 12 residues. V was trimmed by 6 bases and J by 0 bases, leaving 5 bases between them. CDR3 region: CASRTLNTEAFF. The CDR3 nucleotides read TGTGCCAGCAGGACTTTGAACACTGAAGCTTTCTTT.

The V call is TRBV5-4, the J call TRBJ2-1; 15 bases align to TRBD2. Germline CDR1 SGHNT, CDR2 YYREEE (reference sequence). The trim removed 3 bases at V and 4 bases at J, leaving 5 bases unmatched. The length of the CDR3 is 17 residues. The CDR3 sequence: CASSSGTSGGTYNEQFF. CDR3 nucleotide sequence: TGTGCCAGCAGCTCGGGGACTAGCGGGGGGACATACAATGAGCAGTTCTTC.

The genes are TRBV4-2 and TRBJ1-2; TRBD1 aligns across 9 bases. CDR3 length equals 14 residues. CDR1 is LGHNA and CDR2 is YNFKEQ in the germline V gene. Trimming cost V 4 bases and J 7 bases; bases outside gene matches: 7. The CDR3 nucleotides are TGTGCCAGCAGCCCCTGGGACAGGGAGGGTGGCTACACCTTC. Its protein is CASSPWDREGGYTF.

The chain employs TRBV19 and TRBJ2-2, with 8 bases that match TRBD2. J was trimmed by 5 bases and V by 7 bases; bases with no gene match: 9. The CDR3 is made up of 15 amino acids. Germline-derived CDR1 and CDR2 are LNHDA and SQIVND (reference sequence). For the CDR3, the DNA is TGTGCCAGTACCCGGGGGGGGATTTTAACCGGGGAGCTGTTTTTT. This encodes CASTRGGILTGELFF.

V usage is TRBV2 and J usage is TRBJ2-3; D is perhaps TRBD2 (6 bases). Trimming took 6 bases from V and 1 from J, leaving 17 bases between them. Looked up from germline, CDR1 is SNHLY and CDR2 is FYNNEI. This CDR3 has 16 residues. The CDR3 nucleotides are TGTGCCAGCAGGCTAGAGGGAGGAGGGGGCACAGATACGCAGTATTTT. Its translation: CASRLEGGGGTDTQYF. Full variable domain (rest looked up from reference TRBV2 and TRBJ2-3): EPEVTQTPSHQVTQMGQEVILRCVPISNHLYFYWYRQILGQKVEFLVSFYNNEISEKSEIFDDQFSVERPDGSNFTLKIRSTKLEDSAMYFCASRLEGGGGTDTQYFGPGTRLTVL.

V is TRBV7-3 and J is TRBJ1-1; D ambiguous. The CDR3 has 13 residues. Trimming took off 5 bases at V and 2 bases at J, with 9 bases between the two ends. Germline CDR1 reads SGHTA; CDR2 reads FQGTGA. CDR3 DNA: TGTGCCAGCAGCGTACAGAGAAACACTGAAGCTTTCTTT. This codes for CASSVQRNTEAFF.

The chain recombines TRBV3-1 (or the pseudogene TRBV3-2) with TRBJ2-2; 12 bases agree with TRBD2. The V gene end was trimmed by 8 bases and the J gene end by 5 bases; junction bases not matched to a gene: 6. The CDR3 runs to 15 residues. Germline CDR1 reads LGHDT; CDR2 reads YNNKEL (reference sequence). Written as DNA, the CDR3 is TGTGCCAGCCAGCGCGGGACTAGCGGGACCGGGGAGCTGTTTTTT. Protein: CASQRGTSGTGELFF.

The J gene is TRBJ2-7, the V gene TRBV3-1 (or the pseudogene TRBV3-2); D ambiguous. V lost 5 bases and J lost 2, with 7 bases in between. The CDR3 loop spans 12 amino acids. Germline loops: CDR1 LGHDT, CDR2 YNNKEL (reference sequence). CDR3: CASSNGPYEQYF. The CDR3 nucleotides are TGTGCCAGCAGCAATGGGCCCTACGAGCAGTACTTC.

The CDR3 loop is CASSFGQASYEQYF. CDR3 DNA: TGTGCCAGCTCCTTTGGACAGGCCTCCTACGAGCAGTACTTC. The chain couples TRBV18 to TRBJ2-7; 7 positions match TRBD1. V was clipped by 6 bases and J by 0 bases; unmatched bases: 5. CDR1 is KGHSH, CDR2 LQKENI, per germline. The CDR3 extends over 14 amino acids. Together with reference TRBV18 and TRBJ2-7, the CDR3 gives the full variable domain: NAGVMQNPRHLVRRRGQEARLRCSPMKGHSHVYWYRQLPEEGLKFMVYLQKENIIDESGMPKERFSAEFPKEGPSILRIQQVVRGDSAAYFCASSFGQASYEQYFGPGTRLTVT.

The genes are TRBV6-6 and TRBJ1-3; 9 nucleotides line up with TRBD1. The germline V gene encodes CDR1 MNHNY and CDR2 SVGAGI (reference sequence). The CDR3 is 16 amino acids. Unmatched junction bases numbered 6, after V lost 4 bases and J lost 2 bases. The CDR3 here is CASSSVGTGTGNTIYF. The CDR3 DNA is TGTGCCAGCAGTTCCGTCGGGACAGGGACTGGAAACACCATATATTTT.

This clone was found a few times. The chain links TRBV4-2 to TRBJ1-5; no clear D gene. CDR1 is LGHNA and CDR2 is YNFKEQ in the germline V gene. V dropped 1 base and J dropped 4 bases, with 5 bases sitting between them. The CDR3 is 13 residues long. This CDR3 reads CASSQAGNQPQHF. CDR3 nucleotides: TGTGCCAGCAGCCAAGCGGGGAATCAGCCCCAGCATTTT.

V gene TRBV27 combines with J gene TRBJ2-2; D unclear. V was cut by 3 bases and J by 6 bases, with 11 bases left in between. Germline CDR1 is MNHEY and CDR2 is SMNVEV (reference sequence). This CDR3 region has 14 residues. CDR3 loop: CASSLIPRAGELFF. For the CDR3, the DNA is TGTGCCAGCAGTTTGATACCCCGAGCCGGGGAGCTGTTTTTT.